Below, 28 T cell receptor beta chains from the same sample are listed, as sequenced in a study of OX40 agonist ivuxolimab in advanced cancers. The data were produced by immunoSEQ multiplex PCR, yet TCRdb's version contains in-frame clones alone and is incomplete. The table shows roughly 150,000 clones, with roughly 94% occurring only once. The source material was CD4+ or CD8+ T cells sorted from blood, sampled in a trial of the OX40 agonist ivuxolimab. Receptors originate from an adult with an advanced solid tumor such as melanoma, head and neck, liver or kidney cancer.

This clone has just one count. This chain connects TRBV21-1 to TRBJ2-5. TRBV21-1 is termed a pseudogene. The CDR3 is 15 residues long. The chain's CDR3 is CASSNLRGPGETQYF. The CDR3 DNA reads as TGTGCCAGCAGCAACCTCCGGGGGCCGGGAGAGACCCAGTACTTC.

V and J are TRBV2 and TRBJ2-3; 8 nucleotides match TRBD2. Trimming took 7 bases from V and 0 from J; bases not matched to a gene: 3. The CDR3 runs to 14 residues. The germline V gene has CDR1 SNHLY and CDR2 FYNNEI. The CDR3 protein is CASKLAESTDTQYF. Here the CDR3 DNA reads TGTGCCAGCAAACTAGCGGAGAGCACAGATACGCAGTATTTT.

This rearrangement joins TRBV5-1 to TRBJ1-3; TRBD1 aligns across 7 bases. Germline V CDR1 and CDR2: SGHRS, YFSETQ. J lost 4 bases, V lost 4 bases, and 5 bases had no gene match. The CDR3 has 14 amino acids. In nucleotides, the CDR3 is TGCGCCAGCAGCCTCGACAGGGACGGAAACACCATATATTTT. Residues: CASSLDRDGNTIYF.

The chain employs TRBV9 and TRBJ1-2; TRBD1 aligns across 10 bases. This CDR3 spans 13 amino acids. V was pared by 5 bases and J by 6 bases, with 4 bases of the junction left unmatched. Germline CDR1 reads SGDLS; CDR2 reads YYNGEE. CDR3: CASSRQGADGYTF. CDR3 coding DNA: TGTGCCAGCAGTCGACAGGGGGCGGATGGCTACACCTTC.

The rearrangement joins TRBV30 to TRBJ1-2; a weak D match, TRBD1 (6 bases). This CDR3 has 12 amino acids. Germline values: CDR1 GTSNPN, CDR2 SVGIG (reference sequence). The germline V and J ends were trimmed by 5 bases and 1 base, with 8 bases remaining between them. The CDR3 region is CAWAGVNYGYTF. CDR3 DNA sequence: TGTGCCTGGGCAGGGGTTAACTATGGCTACACCTTC.

The gene calls are TRBV5-6 and TRBJ1-1, with D unresolved. Trimming cost V 1 base and J 2 bases, with 3 bases left between them. The CDR3 totals 12 residues. Germline V lookup: CDR1 SGHDT, CDR2 YYEEEE. The CDR3 protein is CASSLTNTEAFF. In DNA, the CDR3 is TGTGCCAGCAGCTTGACCAACACTGAAGCTTTCTTT. The full variable domain, rest sourced from reference TRBV5-6 and TRBJ1-1, is DAGVTQSPTHLIKTRGQQVTLRCSPKSGHDTVSWYQQALGQGPQFIFQYYEEEERQRGNFPDRFSGHQFPNYSSELNVNALLLGDSALYLCASSLTNTEAFFGQGTRLTVV.

This rearrangement joins TRBV9 to TRBJ1-4; D ambiguous. V was trimmed by 3 bases and J by 7 bases, leaving 16 bases between them. CDR1 is SGDLS and CDR2 is YYNGEE in the germline V gene. The CDR3 spans 15 residues. In DNA form, the CDR3 reads TGTGCCAGCAGCGGTACAGAGCCTCACTTTGAAAAACTGTTTTTT. Its translation is CASSGTEPHFEKLFF.

This clone was found a few times. This chain links TRBV18 with TRBJ1-1; D perhaps matches TRBD1 (5 bases). This CDR3 has 15 residues. V was pared by 3 bases and J by 0 bases, with 11 bases between. The germline CDR1 and CDR2 sequences are KGHSH and LQKENI. The CDR3 DNA sequence: TGTGCCAGCTCACCTAGGACACCCATGAACACTGAAGCTTTCTTT. It codes for CASSPRTPMNTEAFF.

The chain joins TRBV7-2 to TRBJ2-5; D not resolved. The V and J ends lost 1 base and 1 base respectively, with 10 bases between them. Per the germline V gene, CDR1 is SGHTA and CDR2 is FQGNSA. CDR3 size: 15 residues. The DNA for the CDR3 is TGTGCCAGCAGCTTAGTAAACGGCGCCCAAGAGACCCAGTACTTC. Translating gives CASSLVNGAQETQYF.

V is TRBV5-1 and J is TRBJ2-2, with 7 bases aligning to TRBD1. Germline V gene lookup returns CDR1 SGHRS and CDR2 YFSETQ. V lost 4 bases to trimming and J lost 6 bases; unmatched junction nucleotides: 12. The CDR3 is made up of 16 amino acids. In nucleotides, the CDR3 is TGCGCCAGCAGCCCGCCGGGACAGAGGGCGGCCGGGGAGCTGTTTTTT. It specifies CASSPPGQRAAGELFF.

The chain couples TRBV27 to TRBJ1-6; tentatively, D is TRBD1 (6 bases). The CDR3 covers 14 residues. V was cut by 1 base and J by 7 bases, with 8 bases left in between. CDR1 MNHEY and CDR2 SMNVEV come from the germline V gene (reference sequence). CDR3 in amino acids: CASSLWQGNSPLHF. Written as DNA, the CDR3 is TGTGCCAGCAGTTTATGGCAGGGGAATTCACCCCTCCACTTT.

The chain combines TRBV5-6 with TRBJ1-2, with unresolved D. This CDR3 comprises 11 residues. In germline, CDR1 is SGHDT, CDR2 YYEEEE. Between the trimmed V and J ends, which lost 7 bases and 8 bases, there was a span of 12 bases. Here the CDR3 reads CASSHPGGYTF. The CDR3 DNA is TGTGCCAGCTCCCACCCTGGGGGCTACACCTTC.

This clone was seen only a few times. The J gene is TRBJ2-1, the V gene TRBV7-9; D might be TRBD1 (5 bases). The CDR3 has 14 residues. Trimming left V 3 bases short and J 5 bases short, with 11 bases between. In germline, CDR1 is SEHNR, CDR2 FQNEAQ (reference sequence). The CDR3: CASSLSGWDNEQFF. In DNA, the CDR3 is TGTGCCAGCAGCTTGTCAGGGTGGGACAATGAGCAGTTCTTC.

CDR3 in DNA: TGTGCCAGCAGCTCACCGGGGGGCGAGCAGTACTTC. Its protein product is CASSSPGGEQYF. The V call is TRBV5-4, the J call TRBJ2-7; TRBD2 aligns across 7 bases. The germline CDR1 and CDR2 sequences are SGHNT and YYREEE (reference sequence). This CDR3 has 12 residues. V lost 3 bases to trimming and J lost 6 bases; unmatched junction nucleotides: 3.

V usage is TRBV7-9 and J usage is TRBJ1-4; tentative D call: TRBD1 (5 bases). Germline assignment: CDR1 SEHNR and CDR2 FQNEAQ (reference sequence). Trimming took 6 bases from V and 7 from J, leaving 12 bases between them. This CDR3 contains 13 residues. The CDR3 DNA sequence: TGTGCCAGCAGTCCAGGGATTGGTGAAAAACTGTTTTTT. This gives the protein CASSPGIGEKLFF.

The CDR3 bases are TGCGCCAGCTTTTCCGGGACTAGCGGGGGGAGCTCCTACAATGAGCAGTTCTTC. Protein: CASFSGTSGGSSYNEQFF. The chain combines TRBV5-1 with TRBJ2-1, with TRBD2 matching over 15 bases. With V trimmed by 7 bases and J by 0 bases, 8 bases remained unmatched. Germline values: CDR1 SGHRS, CDR2 YFSETQ. The CDR3 is made up of 18 amino acids.

The chain has TRBV2 and TRBJ1-6; unclear D gene. From germline, CDR1 is SNHLY and CDR2 FYNNEI. The CDR3 is 13 residues long. V was trimmed by 9 bases and J by 8 bases, leaving 14 bases between them. CDR3 sequence reads: CASRETQDSPLHF. DNA for the CDR3: TGTGCCAGTAGAGAGACGCAGGATTCACCCCTCCACTTT.

The chain couples TRBV19 to TRBJ1-5; D call uncertain. Germline V lookup: CDR1 LNHDA, CDR2 SQIVND (reference sequence). The CDR3 runs 15 residues. Trimming shortened V by 1 base and J by 3 bases, and 10 bases separated the two germline ends. CDR3 protein: CASSIASGPNQPQHF. CDR3 in DNA: TGTGCCAGTAGTATAGCGTCGGGCCCCAATCAGCCCCAGCATTTT. The full variable domain, its missing parts supplied by reference TRBV19 and TRBJ1-5, is DGGITQSPKYLFRKEGQNVTLSCEQNLNHDAMYWYRQDPGQGLRLIYYSQIVNDFQKGDIAEGYSVSREKKESFPLTVTSAQKNPTAFYLCASSIASGPNQPQHFGDGTRLSIL.

V is TRBV9 and J is TRBJ1-1; 9 nucleotides align to TRBD1. Trimming cost V 0 bases and J 4 bases; bases outside gene matches: 4. CDR3 length equals 15 residues. Germline V gives CDR1 SGDLS, CDR2 YYNGEE. The CDR3 DNA reads TGTGCCAGCAGCGTAGGTGGACAGGGGACCACTGAAGCTTTCTTT. It is translated as CASSVGGQGTTEAFF.

The chain combines TRBV5-1 with TRBJ2-1; 14 nucleotides align to TRBD2. After removal of 4 bases from V and 8 bases from J, the junction contained 5 bases not matched to a gene. Per the germline V gene, CDR1 is SGHRS and CDR2 is YFSETQ. CDR3 length: 15 amino acids. The CDR3 is CASSMGLAGEHEQFF. The CDR3 nucleotides read TGCGCCAGCAGCATGGGACTAGCGGGGGAACATGAGCAGTTCTTC.

This chain connects TRBV6-6 to TRBJ1-5; 7 bases are a match to TRBD1. The V segment lost 7 bases and the J segment 4 bases; nucleotides outside the gene matches: 7. CDR3 length: 14 amino acids. Germline values: CDR1 MNHNY, CDR2 SVGAGI (reference sequence). The CDR3 DNA reads TGTGCCAGCACCCACCCACAGGGGAATCAGCCCCAGCATTTT. Its translation is CASTHPQGNQPQHF.

The J gene is TRBJ1-2, the V gene TRBV7-2; possible D gene TRBD1, 5 bases. The CDR3 consists of 17 residues. The germline V and J ends were trimmed by 1 base and 3 bases, with 18 bases remaining between them. Germline V gives CDR1 SGHTA, CDR2 FQGNSA. The DNA of the CDR3 is TGTGCCAGCAGCTTAGATAGTAGAGGCAGAGGGGACTATGGCTACACCTTC. Translated, it gives CASSLDSRGRGDYGYTF.

The chain recombines TRBV7-2 with TRBJ2-3; 7 bases agree with TRBD1. Per the germline V gene, CDR1 is SGHTA and CDR2 is FQGNSA. V was pared by 6 bases and J by 1 base, with 4 bases of the junction left unmatched. This CDR3 comprises 14 residues. The CDR3 DNA reads as TGTGCCAGCAGAGGGCAGGGGGGCACAGATACGCAGTATTTT. As protein: CASRGQGGTDTQYF.

The gene calls are TRBV7-9 and TRBJ1-3; 7 bases match TRBD1. V gave up 5 bases and J gave up 0 bases; unmatched junction bases: 7. The length of the CDR3 is 16 residues. Germline-derived CDR1 and CDR2 are SEHNR and FQNEAQ (reference sequence). The CDR3 spells CASSPRDSDSGNTIYF. CDR3 coding DNA: TGTGCCAGCAGCCCACGGGACAGCGACTCTGGAAACACCATATATTTT.

This clone was detected once. The chain carries TRBV10-3 and TRBJ1-1; D perhaps matches TRBD1 (5 bases). The CDR3 covers 13 residues. With 8 bases removed from V and 0 bases from J, the gap between germline ends came to 10 bases. CDR1 and CDR2 (germline): ENHRY, SYGVKD. The CDR3 region is CAIEGSVNTEAFF. CDR3 in DNA: TGTGCCATCGAGGGGTCTGTGAACACTGAAGCTTTCTTT.

This clone was counted a single time. The chain employs TRBV11-2 and TRBJ2-4, with D perhaps matching TRBD1 (5 bases). Per the germline V gene, CDR1 is SGHAT and CDR2 is FQNNGV. This CDR3 comprises 16 residues. Trimming pared 6 bases from V and 0 bases from J, leaving 15 bases between. The chain's CDR3 is CASRPYRSLAKNIQYF. The DNA for the CDR3 is TGTGCCAGCAGGCCGTACAGGAGTTTAGCCAAAAACATTCAGTACTTC.

The chain couples TRBV5-1 to TRBJ2-7; D not resolved. Germline V gene data show CDR1 as SGHRS and CDR2 as YFSETQ. The CDR3 consists of 18 residues. Trimming removed 0 bases from V and 7 bases from J, with 26 bases in between. The CDR3: CASSLVTLSGLPIREQYF. For the CDR3, the DNA is TGCGCCAGCAGCTTGGTGACCCTAAGTGGGCTTCCCATAAGAGAGCAGTACTTC.

V and J are TRBV5-1 and TRBJ1-2; 8 bases fit TRBD1. CDR1 SGHRS and CDR2 YFSETQ come from the germline V gene. This CDR3 is built from 16 residues. J gave up 10 bases and V 0 bases, and 14 bases lay outside the gene matches. CDR3 region: CASSLDGRGPYMDYTF. As DNA, the CDR3 is TGCGCCAGCAGCTTGGATGGCAGGGGGCCGTATATGGACTACACCTTC.